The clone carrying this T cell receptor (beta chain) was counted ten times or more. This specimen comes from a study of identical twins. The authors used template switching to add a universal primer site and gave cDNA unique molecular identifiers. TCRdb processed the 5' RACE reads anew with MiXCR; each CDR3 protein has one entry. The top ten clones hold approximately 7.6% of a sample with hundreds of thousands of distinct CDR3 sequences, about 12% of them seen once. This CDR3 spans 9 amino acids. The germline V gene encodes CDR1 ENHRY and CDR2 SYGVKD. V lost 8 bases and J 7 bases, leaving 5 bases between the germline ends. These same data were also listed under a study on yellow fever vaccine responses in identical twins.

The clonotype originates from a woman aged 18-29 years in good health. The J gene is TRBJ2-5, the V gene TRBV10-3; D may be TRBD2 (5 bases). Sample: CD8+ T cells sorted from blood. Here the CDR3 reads CAIEGTQYF. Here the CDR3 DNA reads TGTGCCATCGAGGGGACCCAGTACTTC.